Described below is a single TCR beta chain sequence and its context. It lacks a known antigen. Per-base qualities were not stored, and no clone one base away is much larger. This sample is part of a study of OX40 agonist ivuxolimab in advanced cancers. About the full investigation: The costimulatory receptor OX40 (CD134) was targeted by ivuxolimab, a fully human IgG2 agonistic monoclonal antibody. Of the approximately 50 dose-escalation patients, hepatocellular carcinoma was present in 19, melanoma in roughly 15, renal cell carcinoma in 9 and head and neck cancer in 9. The purpose of peripheral TCRbeta sequencing was to test whether ivuxolimab changed TCR sequence diversity and led to clonal T-cell expansion. In the dose-escalation cohort, around four fifths of patients were male, and the mean age was around 60 years, with a range of 23 to 79. Prior anti-PD-1, anti-PD-L1 or anti-CTLA-4 therapy was permitted, and checkpoint inhibitors had been received by 40% to 50% of dose-escalation patients. The paper covers the monotherapy dose-escalation part of the phase I ivuxolimab trial, which included N of about 56 patients. Intravenous ivuxolimab was administered to patients every 2 weeks at six dose levels: 0.01, 0.1, 0.3, 1.5, 3 and 10 mg/kg. Partial responses were achieved by three dose-escalation patients, of whom one had hepatocellular carcinoma and two had cutaneous melanoma.

Study-wide findings and limitations: In the 0.1-3.0 mg/kg groups, partial responders were among the patients with the lowest normalized peripheral clonal expansion, particularly in CD8+ T cells. Antigen specificity was not determined for the clonally expanded peripheral T cells. Clonal expansion of both CD4+ and CD8+ blood T cells was observed from baseline to week 6 at doses 0.1 to 3.0 mg/kg. Low levels of normalized T-cell clonal expansion were also shown by some nonresponding patients. After ivuxolimab, expanded clones were on average more numerous among CD8+ T cells than among CD4+ T cells.

The trial excluded patients who had a history of autoimmune disease or who were on systemic immunosuppression. In every dose cohort, peripheral blood was drawn for TCR sequencing at baseline, cycle 4 day 1, and cycle 7 day 1. The samples were taken from a phase I, first-in-human, multicenter, open-label dose-escalation trial of ivuxolimab. The trial enrolled adults with locally advanced or metastatic head and neck squamous cell, hepatocellular, melanoma or renal cell carcinoma. CD4+ and CD8+ T cells were sorted separately from peripheral blood before TCR sequencing. To sequence the TCRbeta CDR3 region, genomic DNA was isolated from the sorted cells. TCRbeta CDR3 regions were sequenced using the immunoSEQ Assay. In its TCRdb copy, this immuneACCESS table keeps in-frame sequences only and misses some clones. Where compared with another copy, unresolved V genes explain less than half of these, and the others have no known cause. This sample has roughly 30,000 clones in its table, and 92% of those were observed once. The ten largest account for 9.4% of the sample.

V was cut back by 2 bases and J by 0 bases, leaving a gap of 8 bases between them. Its CDR3 holds 15 amino acids, cysteine through phenylalanine. The DNA shown is the 45-base CDR3, in frame from base 1. CDR1 SGHDN and CDR2 FVKESK were looked up in the germline V gene. This TCR was sampled from an adult with an advanced solid tumor such as melanoma, head and neck, liver or kidney cancer. The chain is made from TRBV14 and TRBJ1-3; the D gene is not confidently resolved. The sequences come from CD4+ or CD8+ T cells sorted from blood, collected in a trial of the OX40 agonist ivuxolimab. The encoded CDR3 is CASSQRALSGNTIYF. In nucleotide form, the sequence is TGTGCCAGCAGCCAACGGGCTCTCTCTGGAAACACCATATATTTT.